A single T cell receptor (beta chain) is shown here with its context. The sample comes from a study of blood T cell repertoires in COVID-19. Looking at the study overall: T cells, B-cell-depleted T cells, or PBMCs provided the cDNA or gDNA that served as material.

Germline CDR1 reads KGHDR; CDR2 reads SFDVKD. The CDR3 contains 18 residues. J was trimmed by 3 bases and V by 2 bases; bases with no gene match: 11. As processed by the authors: Cell counts per sample came from amplifying reference gene primers. Assay used: immunoSEQ multiplex PCR; TCRdb lists only in-frame clones, some missing. That table is the source of V, J and clone size, and D and trimming were worked out from the DNA. Of 100,000 to 150,000 clones listed, 85% are singletons. The V call is TRBV24-1, the J call TRBJ2-3; 9 nucleotides align to TRBD1. Input material: peripheral blood. The receptor comes from a man of 80 years or more with active or convalescent COVID-19. The CDR3 DNA is TGTGCCACCAGTGATTGGACAGGGGCCTCTCGAAAGACAGATACGCAGTATTTT. Amino acids: CATSDWTGASRKTDTQYF.